The entry below describes one TCR beta chain. Its antigen is as yet unknown. The germline V and J ends were trimmed by 4 bases and 2 bases, with 12 bases remaining between them. The germline gives CDR1 MNHEY, CDR2 SMNVEV (reference sequence). The CDR3 extends over 14 amino acids. This record comes from a study of neurological immune-mediated disorders. About the research overall: The multiple sclerosis group of around 35 included roughly 31 relapsing-remitting and 3 secondary progressive patients. Study results and limitations: The multiple sclerosis repertoire cluster had no clinical or MRI feature associated with it.

The making of cDNA relied on 5'RACE with 10-nucleotide random UMIs. TCRdb redid the calling of the 5' RACE reads with MiXCR, one entry per CDR3 protein. The data contain about 66,000 distinct CDR3 sequences, 4.8% of them singletons. The sequencing sample was made of PBMCs. The rearrangement joins TRBV27 to TRBJ2-7, with D hard to call. The clonotype comes from a woman in her seventies with multiple sclerosis. In DNA form, the CDR3 reads TGTGCCAGCAGTTCGACTCCAATCGCCTACGAGCAGTACTTC. As protein: CASSSTPIAYEQYF.